This T cell receptor beta chain was recorded in a study of blood T cell repertoires in COVID-19. At the level of the study: Samples taken during acute and convalescent COVID-19 were collected in the United States, Italy and Spain. Sources were T cells, B-cell-depleted T cells, or PBMCs; the material itself was cDNA or gDNA.

CDR1 and CDR2 from the germline V gene are SGHAT and FQDESV (reference sequence). The CDR3 is 13 amino acids. V lost 5 bases, J lost 5 bases, and 10 bases lay in between. Study processing details: Scientists estimated how many nucleated cells there were by amplifying reference gene primers. Sequencing was performed with immunoSEQ multiplex PCR; in TCRdb, only in-frame clones are kept and a portion is missing. Clonal size and the V and J genes are those of that table, whereas D and trimming came from the DNA. Of 28,000 or so clones in the sample, almost 90% are singletons; the top ten hold approximately 10%.

The sample taken for sequencing was peripheral blood. The TCR comes from a man in his 70s with acute or convalescent COVID-19. The chain joins TRBV11-1 to TRBJ2-1; perhaps TRBD2 as D (6 bases). CDR3 sequence (DNA): TGTGCCAGCAGCGTGGGACTCGACAATGAGCAGTTCTTC. It is translated as CASSVGLDNEQFF.